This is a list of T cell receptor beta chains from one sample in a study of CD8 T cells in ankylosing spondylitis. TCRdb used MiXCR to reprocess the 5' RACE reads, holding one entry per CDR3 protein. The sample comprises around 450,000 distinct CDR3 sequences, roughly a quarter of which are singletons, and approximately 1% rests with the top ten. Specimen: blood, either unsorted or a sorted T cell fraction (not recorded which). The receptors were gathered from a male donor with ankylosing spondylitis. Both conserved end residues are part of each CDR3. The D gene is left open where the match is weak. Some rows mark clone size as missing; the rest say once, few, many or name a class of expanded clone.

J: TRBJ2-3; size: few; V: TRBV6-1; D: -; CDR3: CASSEGLYITDTQYF; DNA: TGTGCCAGCAGTGAAGGACTCTACATCACAGATACGCAGTATTTT
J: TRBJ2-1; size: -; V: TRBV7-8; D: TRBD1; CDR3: CASSYLPGQGAFLIVFF; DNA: TGTGCCAGCAGTTACCTACCGGGACAGGGGGCTTTTTTGATTGTGTTCTTC
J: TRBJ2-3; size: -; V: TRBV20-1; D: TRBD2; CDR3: CSARPTSGSEADTQYF; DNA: TGCAGTGCTAGACCGACTAGCGGGAGTGAGGCAGATACGCAGTATTTT
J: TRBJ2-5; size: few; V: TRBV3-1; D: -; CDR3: CASSQVQQETQYF; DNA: TGTGCCAGCAGCCAAGTACAGCAAGAGACCCAGTACTTC
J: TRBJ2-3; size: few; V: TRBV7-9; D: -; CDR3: CASSPDYDTQYF; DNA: TGTGCCAGCAGCCCTGACTATGATACGCAGTATTTT
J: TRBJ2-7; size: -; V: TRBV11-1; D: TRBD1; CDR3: CASSRGQDSYEQYF; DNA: TGTGCCAGCAGCCGGGGACAGGACTCCTACGAGCAGTACTTC
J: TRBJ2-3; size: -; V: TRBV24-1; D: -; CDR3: CATSRRGDTQYF; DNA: TGTGCCACCAGTCGTCGGGGGGATACGCAGTATTTT
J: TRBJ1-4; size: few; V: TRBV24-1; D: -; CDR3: CATSDPGQGREKLFF; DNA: TGTGCCACCAGTGATCCGGGACAAGGTCGGGAAAAACTGTTTTTT
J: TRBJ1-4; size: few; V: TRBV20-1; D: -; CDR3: CSARVPNEKLFF; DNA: TGCAGTGCTAGAGTACCTAATGAAAAACTGTTTTTT
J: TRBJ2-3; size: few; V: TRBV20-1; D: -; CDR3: CSASWAGTDTQYF; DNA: TGCAGTGCGAGCTGGGCCGGAACTGATACGCAGTATTTT
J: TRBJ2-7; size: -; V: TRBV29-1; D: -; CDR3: CSVERQSGSYEQYF; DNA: TGCAGCGTTGAAAGGCAGTCCGGCTCCTACGAGCAGTACTTC
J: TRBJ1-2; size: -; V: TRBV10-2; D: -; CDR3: CASTPDTNYGYTF; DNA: TGCGCCAGCACCCCGGACACGAACTATGGCTACACCTTC
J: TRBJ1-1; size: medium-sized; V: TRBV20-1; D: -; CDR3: CSAMDRPGTAFF; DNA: TGCAGTGCAATGGACAGACCGGGGACAGCTTTCTTT
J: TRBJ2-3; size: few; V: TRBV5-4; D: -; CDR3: CASSQRAPSTDTQYF; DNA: TGTGCCAGCAGCCAGCGGGCTCCTAGCACAGATACGCAGTATTTT
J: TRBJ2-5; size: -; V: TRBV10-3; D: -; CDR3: CAISDSRDETQYF; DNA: TGTGCCATCAGTGACTCGAGGGATGAGACCCAGTACTTC
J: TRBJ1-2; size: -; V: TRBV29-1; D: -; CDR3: CSVAKGGGYTF; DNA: TGCAGCGTTGCCAAGGGTGGAGGCTACACCTTC
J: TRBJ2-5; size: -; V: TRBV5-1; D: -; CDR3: CASSSWISGQETQYF; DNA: TGCGCCAGCAGCTCCTGGATTTCAGGGCAAGAGACCCAGTACTTC
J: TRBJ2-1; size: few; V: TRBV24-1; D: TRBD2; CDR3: CATSESGSGLAADNEQFF; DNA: TGTGCCACCAGTGAGTCGGGATCGGGGCTAGCGGCAGACAATGAGCAGTTCTTC
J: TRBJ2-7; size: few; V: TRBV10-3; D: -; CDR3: CAIAAVGGEQYF; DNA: TGTGCCATCGCCGCGGTGGGGGGCGAGCAGTACTTC
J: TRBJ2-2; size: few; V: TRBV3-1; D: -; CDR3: CASSRDPFGGELFF; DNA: TGTGCCAGCAGCCGAGACCCCTTCGGCGGGGAGCTGTTTTTT
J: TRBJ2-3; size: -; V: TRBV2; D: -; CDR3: CASSEESGEGAQYF; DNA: TGTGCCAGCAGTGAAGAGTCTGGGGAAGGCGCGCAGTATTTT
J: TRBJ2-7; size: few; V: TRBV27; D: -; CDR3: CASSSRLSSYEQYF; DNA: TGTGCCAGCAGTTCCAGACTGAGCTCCTACGAGCAGTACTTC
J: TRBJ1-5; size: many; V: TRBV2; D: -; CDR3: CASSGGNQPQHF; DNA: TGTGCCAGCAGTGGGGGCAATCAGCCCCAGCATTTT
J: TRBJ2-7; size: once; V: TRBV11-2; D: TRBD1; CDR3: CASSLLQGDGEQYF; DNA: TGTGCCAGCAGCTTATTACAGGGGGATGGGGAGCAGTACTTC
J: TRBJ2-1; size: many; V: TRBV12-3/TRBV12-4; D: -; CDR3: CASSPLSYEQFF; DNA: TGTGCCAGCAGCCCCCTCAGTTATGAGCAGTTCTTC
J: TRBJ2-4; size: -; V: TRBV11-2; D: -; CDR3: CASSLEGVAKNIQYF; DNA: TGTGCCAGCAGCTTAGAAGGGGTAGCCAAAAACATTCAGTACTTC
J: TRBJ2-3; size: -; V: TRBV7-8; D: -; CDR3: CASSLDSAGKYF; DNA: TGTGCCAGCAGCTTAGACTCCGCGGGAAAGTATTTT
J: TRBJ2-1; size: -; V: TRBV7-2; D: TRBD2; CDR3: CASSSSSGDWNEQFF; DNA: TGTGCCAGCAGCTCTTCGAGCGGGGATTGGAATGAGCAGTTCTTC
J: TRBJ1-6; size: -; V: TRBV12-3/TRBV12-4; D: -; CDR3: CASRSLGNPNSPLHF; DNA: TGTGCCAGCAGGAGCCTGGGAAACCCTAATTCACCCCTCCACTTT
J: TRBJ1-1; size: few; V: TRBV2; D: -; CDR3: CASSEFTGTTEAFF; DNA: TGTGCCAGCAGTGAGTTCACAGGGACCACTGAAGCTTTCTTT
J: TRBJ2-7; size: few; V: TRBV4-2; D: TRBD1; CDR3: CASSTRQGDSYEQYF; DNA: TGTGCCAGCAGCACTCGACAGGGAGACTCCTACGAGCAGTACTTC
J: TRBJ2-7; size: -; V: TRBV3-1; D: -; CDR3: CASSQRYEQYF; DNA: TGTGCCAGCAGCCAAAGGTACGAGCAGTACTTC
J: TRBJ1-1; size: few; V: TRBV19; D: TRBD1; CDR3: CASTQMTGSEAFF; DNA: TGTGCCAGTACCCAGATGACAGGGTCTGAAGCTTTCTTT
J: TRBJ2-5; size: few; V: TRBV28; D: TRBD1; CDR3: CASSRDRGRLTQYF; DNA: TGTGCCAGCAGCCGGGACAGGGGGCGTTTGACCCAGTACTTC
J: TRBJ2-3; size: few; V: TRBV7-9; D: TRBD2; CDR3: CASSAGLAGTDTQYF; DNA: TGTGCCAGCAGCGCGGGACTAGCGGGGACAGATACGCAGTATTTT
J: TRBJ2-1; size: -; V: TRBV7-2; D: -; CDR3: CASSPTGTRQFF; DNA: TGTGCCAGCAGTCCAACAGGGACTCGGCAGTTCTTC
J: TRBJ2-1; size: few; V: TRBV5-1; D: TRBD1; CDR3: CASSPDRVSYNEQFF; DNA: TGCGCCAGCAGCCCAGACAGGGTTAGCTACAATGAGCAGTTCTTC
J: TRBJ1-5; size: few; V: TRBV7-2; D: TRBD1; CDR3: CASSLGTGVGQPQHF; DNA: TGTGCCAGCAGCTTAGGTACAGGGGTAGGTCAGCCCCAGCATTTT
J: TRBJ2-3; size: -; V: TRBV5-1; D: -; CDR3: CASSERKSTDTQYF; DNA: TGCGCCAGCAGTGAGCGGAAAAGCACAGATACGCAGTATTTT
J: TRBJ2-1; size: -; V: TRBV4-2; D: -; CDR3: CASSQDWSDEQFF; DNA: TGTGCCAGCAGCCAAGATTGGAGCGATGAGCAGTTCTTC
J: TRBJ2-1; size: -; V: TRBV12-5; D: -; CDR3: CASEIVTGYNEQFF; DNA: TGTGCTAGTGAAATTGTTACGGGTTACAATGAGCAGTTCTTC
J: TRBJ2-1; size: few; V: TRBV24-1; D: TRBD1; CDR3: CATSDPGTGYYNEQFF; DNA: TGTGCCACCAGTGATCCCGGGACAGGGTACTACAATGAGCAGTTCTTC